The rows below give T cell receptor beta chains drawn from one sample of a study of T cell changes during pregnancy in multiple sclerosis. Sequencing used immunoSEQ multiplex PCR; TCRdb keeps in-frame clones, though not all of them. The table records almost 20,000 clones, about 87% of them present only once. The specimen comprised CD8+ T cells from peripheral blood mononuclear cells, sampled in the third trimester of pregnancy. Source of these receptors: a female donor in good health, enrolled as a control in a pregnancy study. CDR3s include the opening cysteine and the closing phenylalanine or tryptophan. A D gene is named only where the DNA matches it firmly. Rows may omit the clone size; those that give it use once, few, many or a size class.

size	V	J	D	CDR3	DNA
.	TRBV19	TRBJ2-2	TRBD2	CASSIDLGEGTGELFF	TGTGCCAGTAGTATAGATCTGGGGGAGGGCACCGGGGAGCTGTTTTTT
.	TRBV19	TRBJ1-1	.	CASSIEGTEAFF	TGTGCCAGTAGTATTGAGGGAACTGAAGCTTTCTTT
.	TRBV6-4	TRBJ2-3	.	CASSPAEASTDTQYF	TGTGCCAGCAGTCCGGCGGAGGCCAGCACAGATACGCAGTATTTT
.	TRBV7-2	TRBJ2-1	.	CASSFSGHTSSDEQFF	TGTGCCAGCAGCTTCAGTGGACACACATCCTCCGATGAGCAGTTCTTC
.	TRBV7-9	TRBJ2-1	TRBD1	CASSPWTGSSYNEQFF	TGTGCCAGCAGCCCCTGGACAGGGAGCTCCTACAATGAGCAGTTCTTC
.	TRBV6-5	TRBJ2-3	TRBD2	CASSPGLDTDTQYF	TGTGCCAGCAGCCCGGGACTAGACACAGATACGCAGTATTTT
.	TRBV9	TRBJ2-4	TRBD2	CASSATSGGARDIQYF	TGTGCCAGCAGCGCCACTAGCGGGGGGGCCAGGGACATTCAGTACTTC
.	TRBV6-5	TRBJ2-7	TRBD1	CASSYNGQGGEQYF	TGTGCCAGCAGTTACAATGGACAGGGAGGAGAGCAGTACTTC
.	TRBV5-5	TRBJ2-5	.	CASSLERDNQETQYF	TGTGCCAGCAGCTTGGAGCGGGACAACCAAGAGACCCAGTACTTC
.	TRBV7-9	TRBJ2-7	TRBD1	CASSLFPLTGAYEQYF	TGTGCCAGCAGCTTATTCCCCCTAACAGGGGCCTACGAGCAGTACTTC
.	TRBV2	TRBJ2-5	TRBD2	CASSEWTSGQETQYF	TGTGCCAGCAGTGAATGGACTAGCGGGCAAGAGACCCAGTACTTC
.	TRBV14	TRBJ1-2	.	CASSQVSSVSLYGYTF	TGTGCCAGCAGCCAAGTTTCATCCGTATCCCTATATGGCTACACCTTC
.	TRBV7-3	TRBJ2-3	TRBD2	CASSQTSGDSTDTQYF	TGTGCCAGCAGCCAAACTAGCGGGGACTCCACAGATACGCAGTATTTT
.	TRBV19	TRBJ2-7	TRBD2	CASTPQWLLTSGSTGPYEQYF	TGTGCCAGTACCCCCCAATGGTTGTTGACTAGCGGGAGCACCGGCCCCTACGAGCAGTACTTC
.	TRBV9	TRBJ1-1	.	CASSVEVNGDTEAFF	TGTGCCAGCAGCGTAGAAGTCAACGGGGACACTGAAGCTTTCTTT
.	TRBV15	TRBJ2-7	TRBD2	CATQFEVAGPDSLLYEQYF	TGTGCCACCCAGTTCGAGGTAGCGGGACCCGACAGCCTACTATACGAGCAGTACTTC
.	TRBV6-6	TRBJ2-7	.	CASNHADYYEQYF	TGTGCCAGCAATCACGCAGACTACTACGAGCAGTACTTC
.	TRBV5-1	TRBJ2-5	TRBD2	CASSFPGGAWEQYF	TGCGCCAGCAGCTTTCCCGGGGGGGCTTGGGAGCAGTACTTC
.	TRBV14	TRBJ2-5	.	CASSPGSGQETQYF	TGTGCCAGCAGCCCAGGTAGCGGCCAAGAGACCCAGTACTTC
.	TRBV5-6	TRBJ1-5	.	CASSLSGHLINSNQPQHF	TGTGCCAGCAGCTTGTCAGGACATCTGATTAATAGCAATCAGCCCCAGCATTTT
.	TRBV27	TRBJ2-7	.	CASSYRRGYEQYF	TGTGCCAGCAGTTACCGGCGGGGCTACGAGCAGTACTTC
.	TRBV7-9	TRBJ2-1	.	CASSFQGLNEQFF	TGTGCCAGCAGCTTTCAGGGTCTCAATGAGCAGTTCTTC
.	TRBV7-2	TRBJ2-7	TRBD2	CASSLIAGGSHEQYF	TGTGCCAGCAGCTTAATAGCGGGAGGTTCCCACGAGCAGTACTTC
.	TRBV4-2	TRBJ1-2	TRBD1	CASSEPGTGVYGYTF	TGTGCCAGCAGCGAACCCGGGACAGGGGTCTATGGCTACACCTTC
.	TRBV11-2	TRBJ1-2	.	CASSSESRRDYGYTF	TGTGCCAGCAGCTCCGAGAGTCGGAGGGACTATGGCTACACCTTC
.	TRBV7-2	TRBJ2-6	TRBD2	CASSFGLAGGVGANVLTF	TGTGCCAGCAGCTTTGGGCTAGCGGGAGGCGTCGGGGCCAACGTCCTGACTTTC
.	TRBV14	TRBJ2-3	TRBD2	CASSRRGTSVGTDTQYF	TGTGCCAGCAGCCGACGAGGGACTAGCGTTGGCACAGATACGCAGTATTTT
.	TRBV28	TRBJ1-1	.	CASRPRGNTEAFF	TGTGCCAGCAGACCCAGGGGGAACACTGAAGCTTTCTTT
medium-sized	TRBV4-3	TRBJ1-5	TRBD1	CASRGGWSNQPQHF	TGCGCCAGCAGAGGGGGCTGGAGCAATCAGCCCCAGCATTTT
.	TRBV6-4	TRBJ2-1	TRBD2	CASSEAGTSGPNEQFF	TGTGCCAGCAGCGAAGCCGGGACTAGCGGACCCAATGAGCAGTTCTTC
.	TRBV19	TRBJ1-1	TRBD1	CASSLGQGTEAFF	TGTGCCAGTAGTCTGGGACAGGGCACTGAAGCTTTCTTT
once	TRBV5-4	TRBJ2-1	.	CASSLPSGPPGDEQFF	TGTGCCAGCAGCTTGCCAAGCGGGCCCCCCGGGGATGAGCAGTTCTTC
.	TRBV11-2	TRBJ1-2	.	CASSLDGGNYGYTF	TGTGCCAGCAGCTTAGATGGAGGGAACTATGGCTACACCTTC
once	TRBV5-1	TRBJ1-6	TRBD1	CASSRIDRGRSSPLHF	TGCGCCAGCAGCCGTATTGACAGGGGGCGAAGTTCTCCCCTCCACTTT
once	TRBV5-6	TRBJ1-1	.	CASSLDRTYTEAFF	TGTGCCAGCAGCTTGGACAGGACCTACACTGAAGCTTTCTTT
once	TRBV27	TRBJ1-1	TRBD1	CASSDTTGTGGADEAFF	TGTGCCAGCAGTGATACCACCGGGACAGGGGGCGCAGACGAAGCTTTCTTT
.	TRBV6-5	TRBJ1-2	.	CASSLSGNYGYTF	TGTGCCAGCAGTTTGTCAGGGAACTATGGCTACACCTTC
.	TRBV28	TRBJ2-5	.	CASQFAGAGETQYF	TGTGCCTCCCAGTTTGCGGGGGCGGGAGAGACCCAGTACTTC
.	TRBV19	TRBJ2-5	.	CASSMVNRGAETQYF	TGTGCCAGTAGTATGGTGAACCGGGGGGCGGAGACCCAGTACTTC
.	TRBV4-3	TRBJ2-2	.	CASSQGLTNTGELFF	TGCGCCAGCAGCCAGGGACTTACGAACACCGGGGAGCTGTTTTTT
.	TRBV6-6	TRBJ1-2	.	CASSSRQTDGYTF	TGTGCCAGCAGTTCAAGACAGACCGATGGCTACACCTTC